These 22 T cell receptor beta chains share one sample of origin, sequenced in a study of blood T cell repertoires in COVID-19. Assay: immunoSEQ multiplex PCR; the TCRdb copy retains only in-frame clones and omits some. The table shows roughly 280,000 clones, with around 93% occurring only once. Sequencing input: PBMCs or T cells enriched from blood (not recorded which). These receptors all stem from a man aged 35 to 55 who had been exposed to COVID-19.

The V and J genes are TRBV28 and TRBJ2-7, with a tentative D call TRBD2 (6 bases). From germline, CDR1 is MDHEN and CDR2 SYDVKM. V dropped 5 bases and J dropped 5 bases, with 10 bases sitting between them. The CDR3 covers 12 residues. The CDR3 nucleotides read TGTGCCAGCAGTACTAGCACCCACGAGCAGTACTTC. It is translated as CASSTSTHEQYF. Together with reference TRBV28 and TRBJ2-7, the CDR3 gives the full variable domain: DVKVTQSSRYLVKRTGEKVFLECVQDMDHENMFWYRQDPGLGLRLIYFSYDVKMKEKGDIPEGYSVSREKKERFSLILESASTNQTSMYLCASSTSTHEQYFGPGTRLTVT.

The J gene is TRBJ2-1, the V gene TRBV29-1; D gene unclear. CDR3 size: 13 residues. V shed 5 bases and J shed 7 bases, with 15 bases lying between them. Germline CDR1 reads SQVTM; CDR2 reads ANQGSEA. The CDR3 region is CSVFPNPPNEQFF. The CDR3 DNA is TGCAGCGTTTTCCCTAACCCTCCAAATGAGCAGTTCTTC.

A few counts support this clone. The V and J genes are TRBV5-6 and TRBJ1-2, with D possibly being TRBD1 (5 bases). This CDR3 contains 12 residues. The germline V gene encodes CDR1 SGHDT and CDR2 YYEEEE. V dropped 2 bases and J dropped 8 bases, with 10 bases sitting between them. The CDR3 sequence is CASSLERGGYTF. As DNA, the CDR3 is TGTGCCAGCAGCTTAGAACGGGGGGGCTACACCTTC.

The chain is built from TRBV19 and TRBJ1-5; 8 bases line up with TRBD1. The CDR3 contains 14 residues. The junction had 6 bases not matched to a gene; V was cut back by 7 bases and J by 4 bases. Germline V lookup: CDR1 LNHDA, CDR2 SQIVND (reference sequence). The CDR3 loop reads CASTPDRVNQPQHF. The CDR3 coding sequence is TGTGCCAGTACCCCGGACAGGGTTAATCAGCCCCAGCATTTT.

The sample holds one count of this clone. The chain links TRBV10-2 to TRBJ1-3, with a tentative D call TRBD1 (5 bases). Germline V gene data show CDR1 as WSHSY and CDR2 as SAAADI. The CDR3 totals 14 residues. Trimming pared 4 bases from V and 4 bases from J, leaving 11 bases between. CDR3 residues: CASSVARVGNTIYF. As DNA, the CDR3 is TGCGCCAGCAGTGTTGCCAGGGTGGGAAACACCATATATTTT.

This clone appeared a single time. The gene calls are TRBV27 and TRBJ1-5, with D maybe TRBD1 (5 bases). The V end lost 0 bases, the J end lost 0 bases, and 9 bases lay between the germline ends. The germline V gene encodes CDR1 MNHEY and CDR2 SMNVEV (reference sequence). This CDR3 has 16 residues. Written as DNA, the CDR3 is TGTGCCAGCAGTTTATCAGGGGCTAATAGCAATCAGCCCCAGCATTTT. Its translation is CASSLSGANSNQPQHF.

The V gene is TRBV12-2, the J gene TRBJ2-2; the table names TRBD2, a call not compared with the DNA. TRBV12-2 is termed a pseudogene. This CDR3 region has 18 residues. CDR3 protein: CASRLAGSGARNTGELFF. The CDR3 DNA is TGTGCAAGTCGCTTAGCAGGTAGCGGAGCCCGAAACACCGGGGAGCTGTTTTTT.

V usage is TRBV11-1 and J usage is TRBJ2-7; D possibly corresponds to TRBD2 (6 bases). CDR3 size: 15 residues. Trimming cost V 2 bases and J 1 base, with 12 bases left between them. CDR1 SGHAT and CDR2 FQDESV come from the germline V gene (reference sequence). The CDR3 region has the DNA TGTGCCAGCAGCTTAACCGGGGAGGAATCCTACGAGCAGTACTTC. Its protein product is CASSLTGEESYEQYF.

The J gene is TRBJ1-6, the V gene TRBV6-5; the D gene is possibly TRBD1 (5 bases). The CDR3 totals 13 residues. V lost 8 bases to trimming and J lost 6 bases, with 11 bases between them. Germline CDR1 and CDR2: MNHEY and SVGAGI. CDR3 in DNA: TGTGCCAGCGCTCTAGACAGTAATTCACCCCTCCACTTT. This gives the protein CASALDSNSPLHF.

V usage is TRBV5-6 and J usage is TRBJ2-1; tentative D call: TRBD1 (6 bases). The germline gives CDR1 SGHDT, CDR2 YYEEEE. V was shortened by 4 bases and J by 0 bases, with 11 bases between the two germline ends. The CDR3 is 15 amino acids. CDR3 nucleotide sequence: TGTGCCAGCAGCGCAGGACAGTTCTCCTACAATGAGCAGTTCTTC. This encodes CASSAGQFSYNEQFF.

CDR3 region: CASSLVGGQTDGYTF. The DNA for the CDR3 is TGTGCCAGCAGCTTAGTAGGTGGACAGACGGATGGCTACACCTTC. This chain joins TRBV7-9 and TRBJ1-2, with D perhaps TRBD1 (6 bases). This CDR3 is built from 15 residues. Trimming left V 1 base short and J 6 bases short, with 15 bases between. Germline CDR1 reads SEHNR; CDR2 reads FQNEAQ (reference sequence).

The CDR3 spells CASSAAFRDTEQYF. CDR3 bases: TGTGCCAGCAGCGCCGCCTTCCGGGACACCGAGCAGTACTTC. This chain connects TRBV11-3 to TRBJ2-7, with D perhaps matching TRBD1 (6 bases). CDR1 is SGHNT and CDR2 is YENEEA in the germline V gene. The CDR3 extends over 14 amino acids. Trimming shortened V by 5 bases and J by 6 bases, and 17 bases separated the two germline ends.

This clone was seen a single time. The CDR3 reads CASSHLDRGNEQFF. The CDR3 nucleotides read TGTGCCAGCAGCCACCTGGACAGGGGGAATGAGCAGTTCTTC. V is TRBV3-1 (or the pseudogene TRBV3-2) and J is TRBJ2-1; 10 bases are shared with TRBD1. Trimming removed 3 bases from V and 7 bases from J; junction bases left unmatched: 3. Germline V CDR1 and CDR2: LGHDT, YNNKEL (reference sequence). This CDR3 spans 14 amino acids.

This chain joins TRBV18 and TRBJ1-1, with D unresolved. The V and J ends lost 3 bases and 1 base respectively, with 12 bases between them. This CDR3 has 15 amino acids. Per germline, CDR1 KGHSH and CDR2 LQKENI. The CDR3 here is CASSPGNRPNTEAFF. The CDR3 nucleotides are TGTGCCAGCTCACCCGGAAACAGACCGAACACTGAAGCTTTCTTT.

This chain joins TRBV30 and TRBJ1-5, with 9 bases lining up with TRBD1. Trimming cost V 3 bases and J 4 bases; bases outside gene matches: 4. This CDR3 comprises 14 residues. The germline V gene has CDR1 GTSNPN and CDR2 SVGIG (reference sequence). Written as DNA, the CDR3 is TGTGCCTGGAGCGGGACAGGGAGGAATCAGCCCCAGCATTTT. Residues: CAWSGTGRNQPQHF. Filled out from reference TRBV30 and TRBJ1-5, the complete variable domain reads SQTIHQWPATLVQPVGSPLSLECTVEGTSNPNLYWYRQAAGRGLQLLFYSVGIGQISSEVPQNLSASRPQDRQFILSSKKLLLSDSGFYLCAWSGTGRNQPQHFGDGTRLSIL.

The J gene is TRBJ2-7, the V gene TRBV3-1 (or the pseudogene TRBV3-2), with D unresolved. The V end was cut by 0 bases, the J end by 5 bases, with 17 bases between. The CDR3 extends over 16 amino acids. Germline V gives CDR1 LGHDT, CDR2 YNNKEL (reference sequence). Here the CDR3 reads CASSQDPARPRDEQYF. The CDR3 DNA is TGTGCCAGCAGCCAAGATCCCGCTCGGCCCCGGGACGAGCAGTACTTC.

V and J are TRBV27 and TRBJ1-4; possibly TRBD1 for D (5 bases). With 6 bases removed from V and 7 bases from J, the gap between germline ends came to 21 bases. Germline CDR1 and CDR2: MNHEY and SMNVEV (reference sequence). The CDR3 is made up of 16 amino acids. The CDR3 sequence: CASSPSDTSFGEKLFF. The DNA for the CDR3 is TGTGCCAGCAGCCCATCGGACACAAGTTTTGGTGAAAAACTGTTTTTT.

This clone was observed once. J is TRBJ1-2 and V is TRBV28; TRBD1 matches at 8 bases. V shed 4 bases and J 2 bases; nucleotides not matched to a gene: 3. Germline CDR1 MDHEN, CDR2 SYDVKM. The CDR3 length is 14 residues. The DNA for the CDR3 is TGTGCCAGCAGTTACGGACAGGGAAACTATGGCTACACCTTC. Translated: CASSYGQGNYGYTF.

CDR3 DNA sequence: TGTGCCAACCAGGGGGGAAGACGTAACAATCAGCCCCAGCATTTT. Translating gives CANQGGRRNNQPQHF. J is TRBJ1-5 and V is TRBV30; 7 nucleotides align to TRBD1. V lost 8 bases, J lost 3 bases, and 13 bases stayed unmatched. The CDR3 loop spans 15 amino acids. Germline values: CDR1 GTSNPN, CDR2 SVGIG (reference sequence). The full variable domain, rest sourced from reference TRBV30 and TRBJ1-5, is SQTIHQWPATLVQPVGSPLSLECTVEGTSNPNLYWYRQAAGRGLQLLFYSVGIGQISSEVPQNLSASRPQDRQFILSSKKLLLSDSGFYLCANQGGRRNNQPQHFGDGTRLSIL.

The chain recombines TRBV15 with TRBJ1-2; 8 positions agree with TRBD1. This CDR3 contains 15 residues. Per the germline V gene, CDR1 is LNHNV and CDR2 is YYDKDF (reference sequence). The junction had 9 bases not matched to a gene; V was cut back by 4 bases and J by 5 bases. This chain's CDR3 is CATSTRTGPEYGYTF. Here the CDR3 DNA reads TGTGCCACCAGCACCCGGACAGGGCCGGAGTATGGCTACACCTTC.

The chain uses TRBV9 and TRBJ2-7; no definite D call. V gave up 3 bases and J gave up 0 bases, with 16 bases separating them. Germline V CDR1 and CDR2: SGDLS, YYNGEE. The length of the CDR3 is 16 residues. CDR3 in amino acids: CASSADKASISYEQYF. DNA of the CDR3: TGTGCCAGCAGCGCCGACAAGGCCTCTATCTCCTACGAGCAGTACTTC.

The V gene is TRBV5-4, the J gene TRBJ2-1, with 11 bases that match TRBD2. The length of the CDR3 is 17 residues. Losses at the gene ends were 4 bases for V and 9 bases for J; bases not matched to a gene: 15. CDR1 and CDR2 (germline): SGHNT, YYREEE (reference sequence). CDR3 sequence: CASSEPGLAEAEIEQFF. CDR3 sequence (DNA): TGTGCCAGCAGCGAACCGGGACTAGCGGAGGCCGAGATTGAGCAGTTCTTC.